This T cell receptor (beta chain) was retrieved from a study of blood T cells in healthy people across ages. The second PCR ran about 6 to 12 cycles with a sample-barcoded 5' primer and J-beta primers. MiXCR was run by TCRdb on the 5' RACE reads, yielding one entry per CDR3 protein. The sample lists hundreds of thousands of distinct CDR3 sequences, 44% occurring once. What was sequenced was blood. The TCR originated in a man in his fifties or sixties in good health.

CDR3: CASSLVSQGGYEQYF. CDR3 in DNA: TGCGCCAGCAGCTTGGTATCCCAGGGGGGGTACGAGCAGTACTTC. V usage is TRBV5-1 and J usage is TRBJ2-7; D assignment may be TRBD1 or TRBD2 (7 bases each). Germline loops: CDR1 SGHRS, CDR2 YFSETQ. V was trimmed by 0 bases and J by 4 bases, leaving 14 bases between them. CDR3 length: 15 amino acids.